This record concerns one TCR beta chain sequence. No antigen is known for it. This CDR3 has 15 residues. Germline CDR1 is MNHEY and CDR2 is SMNVEV (reference sequence). The V gene lost 8 bases and the J gene lost 0 bases, with 16 bases spanning the gap. The PCR contained 60 Vbeta and 13 Jbeta primers. TCRdb's table, derived via immunoSEQ multiplex PCR, lists solely in-frame clones and lacks some. The table lists about 160,000 clones, roughly 80% of them singletons, with 4.5% in the top ten. This entry belongs to a study of cytomegalovirus exposure and HLA in healthy donors. Overall study results and limits: The study labeled around 160 TCR beta chains cytomegalovirus-associated. Later analysis showed TCR association rates varying by HLA locus, highest for DRB1 and lowest for HLA-C.

The chain links TRBV27 to TRBJ2-5; a weak D match, TRBD2 (6 bases). The material sequenced was PBMCs. The clonotype comes from a woman between 50 and 59 years old in good health and CMV-seropositive. This CDR3 reads CASAGRKGYQETQYF. CDR3 sequence (DNA): TGTGCCAGCGCGGGGAGGAAGGGGTACCAAGAGACCCAGTACTTC.